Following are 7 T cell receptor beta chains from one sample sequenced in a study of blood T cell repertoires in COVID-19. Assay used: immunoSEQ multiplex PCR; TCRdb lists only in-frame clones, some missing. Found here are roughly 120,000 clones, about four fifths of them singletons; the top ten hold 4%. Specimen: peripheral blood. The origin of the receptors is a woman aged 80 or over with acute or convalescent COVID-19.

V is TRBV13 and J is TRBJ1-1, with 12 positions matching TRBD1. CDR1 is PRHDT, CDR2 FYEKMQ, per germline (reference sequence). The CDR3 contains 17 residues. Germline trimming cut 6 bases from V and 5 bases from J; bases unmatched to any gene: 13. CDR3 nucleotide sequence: TGTGCCAGCAGACACCTTCCGGGACAGGGGGCAGGGACTGAAGCTTTCTTT. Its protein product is CASRHLPGQGAGTEAFF.

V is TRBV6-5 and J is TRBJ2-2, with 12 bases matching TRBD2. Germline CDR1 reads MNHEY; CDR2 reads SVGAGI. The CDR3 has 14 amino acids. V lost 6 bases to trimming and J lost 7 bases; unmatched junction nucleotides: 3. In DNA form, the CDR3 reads TGTGCCAGCAGGACTAGCGGGGGTTACGGGGAGCTGTTTTTT. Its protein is CASRTSGGYGELFF.

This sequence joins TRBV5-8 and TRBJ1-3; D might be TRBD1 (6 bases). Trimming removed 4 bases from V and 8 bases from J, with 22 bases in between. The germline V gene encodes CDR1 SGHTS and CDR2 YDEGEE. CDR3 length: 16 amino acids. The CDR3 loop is CASSTARITGLDTIYF. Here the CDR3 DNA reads TGTGCCAGCAGCACCGCAAGGATTACAGGGTTGGACACCATATATTTT. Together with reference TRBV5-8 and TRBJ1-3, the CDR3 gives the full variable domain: EAGVTQSPTHLIKTRGQQATLRCSPISGHTSVYWYQQALGLGLQFLLWYDEGEERNRGNFPPRFSGRQFPNYSSELNVNALELEDSALYLCASSTARITGLDTIYFGEGSWLTVV.

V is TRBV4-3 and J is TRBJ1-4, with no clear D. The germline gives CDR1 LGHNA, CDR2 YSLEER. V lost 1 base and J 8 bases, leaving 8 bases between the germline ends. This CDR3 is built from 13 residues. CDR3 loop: CASSQAAREKLFF. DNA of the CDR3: TGCGCCAGCAGCCAAGCTGCCAGGGAAAAACTGTTTTTT.

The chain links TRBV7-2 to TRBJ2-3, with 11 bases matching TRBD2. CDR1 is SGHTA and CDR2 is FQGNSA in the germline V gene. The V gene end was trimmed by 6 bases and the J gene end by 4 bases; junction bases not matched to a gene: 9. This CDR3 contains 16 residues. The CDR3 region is CASRTGLAAQADTQYF. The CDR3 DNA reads TGTGCCAGCAGGACGGGACTAGCGGCACAGGCAGATACGCAGTATTTT.

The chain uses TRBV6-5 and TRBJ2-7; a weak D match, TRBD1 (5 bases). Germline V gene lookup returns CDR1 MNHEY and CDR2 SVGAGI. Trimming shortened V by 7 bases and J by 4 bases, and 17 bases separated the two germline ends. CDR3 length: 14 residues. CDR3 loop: CASIPPGDRYEQYF. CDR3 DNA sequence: TGTGCCAGCATCCCCCCGGGCGACAGATACGAGCAGTACTTC.

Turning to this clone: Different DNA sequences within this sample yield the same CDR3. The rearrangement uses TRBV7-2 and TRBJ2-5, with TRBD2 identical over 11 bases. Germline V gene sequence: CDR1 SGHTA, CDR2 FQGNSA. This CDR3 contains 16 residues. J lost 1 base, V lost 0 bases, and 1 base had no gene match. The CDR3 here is CASSLALAGGQETQYF. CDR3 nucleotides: TGTGCCAGCAGCTTAGCCCTAGCGGGGGGCCAAGAGACCCAGTACTTC.